The 31 T cell receptor beta chains below all came from one sample that was sequenced in a study of vaccination and CD4 T cells after COVID-19. TCRdb itself ran the PCR reads through MiXCR, one entry per CDR3 protein. The sample consists of under 30,000 distinct CDR3 sequences, approximately 49% of them appearing once. Time point specified: late sampling 161 to 241 days after vaccination in a few convalescent patients. The material sequenced was CD4+ T cells from blood, taken about 7 months after SARS-CoV-2 vaccination. These receptors came from a human donor who had recovered from COVID-19.

The genes are TRBV10-3 and TRBJ1-2; possible D gene TRBD1, 6 bases. In germline, CDR1 is ENHRY, CDR2 SYGVKD. Deletions cut 10 bases from V and 2 bases from J, with 14 bases between. The CDR3 sequence is 13 residues long. CDR3: CATRSDRNYGYTF. The CDR3 DNA reads as TGTGCCACAAGGTCCGACAGGAACTATGGCTACACCTTC.

This clonotype turned up a few times. The V gene is TRBV24-1, the J gene TRBJ2-1; TRBD2 matches at 8 bases. Germline V lookup: CDR1 KGHDR, CDR2 SFDVKD. V was pared by 4 bases and J by 3 bases, with 4 bases of the junction left unmatched. This CDR3 comprises 15 residues. The CDR3 is CATSDGSGGYNEQFF. CDR3 bases: TGTGCCACCAGTGACGGAAGCGGGGGCTACAATGAGCAGTTCTTC.

This clonotype has only a few counts. The chain employs TRBV28 and TRBJ1-1, with D possibly TRBD1 on 5 matching bases. The V end lost 6 bases, the J end lost 11 bases, and 16 bases lay between the germline ends. Germline V lookup: CDR1 MDHEN, CDR2 SYDVKM. The CDR3 covers 12 residues. The CDR3 DNA follows: TGTGCCAGCAGCATCGGGACCCTGGGGGCTTTCTTT. Translation: CASSIGTLGAFF.

This clonotype was seen more than once but under ten times. This rearrangement joins TRBV6-5 to TRBJ1-6; 7 positions match TRBD1. CDR3 length: 16 amino acids. CDR1 and CDR2 (germline): MNHEY, SVGAGI. The V gene end was trimmed by 3 bases and the J gene end by 6 bases; junction bases not matched to a gene: 8. CDR3 bases: TGTGCCAGCAGTTATTCTATACAGGGGCCTAATTCACCCCTCCACTTT. Its protein is CASSYSIQGPNSPLHF.

This clonotype was seen a handful of times. The chain combines TRBV27 with TRBJ1-1; the D is unclear. Trimming pared 5 bases from V and 7 bases from J, leaving 17 bases between. Germline V gene lookup returns CDR1 MNHEY and CDR2 SMNVEV (reference sequence). This CDR3 comprises 14 residues. This chain's CDR3 is CASSPLKGRDEAFF. DNA for the CDR3: TGTGCCAGCAGTCCGTTAAAAGGACGCGATGAAGCTTTCTTT.

Relative to its sample, this clonotype is medium-sized. The chain links TRBV20-1 to TRBJ1-6, with D hard to call. V was pared by 5 bases and J by 8 bases, with 22 bases between. The germline gives CDR1 DFQATT, CDR2 SNEGSKA (reference sequence). The CDR3 runs to 16 residues. The chain's CDR3 is CSAGTDSQALHSPLHF. For the CDR3, the DNA is TGCAGTGCTGGAACGGACTCACAAGCCCTACATTCACCCCTCCACTTT.

This clonotype was seen only a few times. This chain joins TRBV19 and TRBJ1-1, with a tentative D call TRBD1 (6 bases). This CDR3 contains 14 residues. V lost 4 bases and J lost 1, with 10 bases in between. Germline loops: CDR1 LNHDA, CDR2 SQIVND (reference sequence). This CDR3 reads CASSRDRTNTEAFF. The CDR3 DNA follows: TGTGCCAGTAGTAGAGACAGGACGAACACTGAAGCTTTCTTT.

This chain joins TRBV24-1 and TRBJ2-1; TRBD2 aligns across 11 bases. The CDR3 sequence is 17 residues long. Per germline, CDR1 KGHDR and CDR2 SFDVKD. V was pared by 5 bases and J by 0 bases, with 5 bases of the junction left unmatched. CDR3 loop: CATSAQTSGVSYNEQFF. In DNA, the CDR3 is TGTGCCACCAGTGCCCAGACTAGCGGGGTCTCCTACAATGAGCAGTTCTTC.

This rearrangement joins TRBV27 to TRBJ2-7; the D is unclear. Per germline, CDR1 MNHEY and CDR2 SMNVEV (reference sequence). V was clipped by 3 bases and J by 3 bases, with 3 bases between them. This CDR3 spans 11 amino acids. This CDR3 is CASSFNYEQYF. The CDR3 nucleotides are TGTGCCAGCAGTTTCAACTACGAGCAGTACTTC.

The chain combines TRBV6-5 with TRBJ1-6; D is perhaps TRBD1 (6 bases). Germline CDR1 and CDR2: MNHEY and SVGAGI. V lost 2 bases and J lost 11, with 19 bases in between. The CDR3 is 16 residues long. The CDR3 DNA is TGTGCCAGCAGTTACCGCTTTTTACCGGAGGGGGCACCCCTCCACTTT. It encodes CASSYRFLPEGAPLHF.

This clonotype was recorded a few times. V gene TRBV6-1 combines with J gene TRBJ2-3; D possibly corresponds to TRBD1 (6 bases). Trimming pared 8 bases from V and 0 bases from J, leaving 12 bases between. The germline V gene encodes CDR1 MNHNS and CDR2 SASEGT. CDR3 size: 14 residues. CDR3 sequence: CASSRTVSTDTQYF. CDR3 sequence (DNA): TGTGCCAGCTCCCGGACAGTTAGCACAGATACGCAGTATTTT.

This sequence joins TRBV27 and TRBJ2-4; perhaps TRBD2 as D (6 bases). V lost 0 bases, J lost 0 bases, and 9 bases lay in between. The germline V gene has CDR1 MNHEY and CDR2 SMNVEV (reference sequence). The CDR3 has 16 amino acids. The CDR3 coding sequence is TGTGCCAGCAGTTTATCTGGAGCGGGAGCCAAAAACATTCAGTACTTC. Translated: CASSLSGAGAKNIQYF.

This clonotype was detected only a few times. CDR3 sequence: CASSPAGGTNYGYTF. The CDR3 DNA sequence: TGTGCCAGCAGCCCGGCGGGGGGCACCAACTATGGCTACACCTTC. V usage is TRBV7-9 and J usage is TRBJ1-2, with D perhaps TRBD1 (6 bases). Deletions cut 5 bases from V and 2 bases from J, with 15 bases between. Germline-derived CDR1 and CDR2 are SEHNR and FQNEAQ (reference sequence). The CDR3 runs 15 residues.

The DNA for the CDR3 is TGTGCCAGCAGCTTGGGGTACGCTTTCCAAGAGACCCAGTACTTC. Translated, it gives CASSLGYAFQETQYF. J is TRBJ2-5 and V is TRBV7-9, with unresolved D. The germline gives CDR1 SEHNR, CDR2 FQNEAQ (reference sequence). Trimming stripped 3 bases from V and 1 base from J, with 12 bases between. CDR3 length: 15 amino acids.

Written as DNA, the CDR3 is TGCAGTGCTAGGGGGGGGGCCCGCTCCGATCAGCCCCAGCATTTT. Translation gives CSARGGARSDQPQHF. J is TRBJ1-5 and V is TRBV20-1; a weak D match, TRBD1 (6 bases). The CDR3 is 15 residues long. Trimming pared 3 bases from V and 5 bases from J, leaving 17 bases between. Germline V lookup: CDR1 DFQATT, CDR2 SNEGSKA (reference sequence).

This clonotype was seen only a few times. The chain recombines TRBV20-1 with TRBJ1-2; possibly TRBD1 for D (5 bases). The CDR3 contains 15 residues. Germline CDR1 reads DFQATT; CDR2 reads SNEGSKA (reference sequence). Trimming stripped 6 bases from V and 2 bases from J, with 19 bases between. This CDR3 reads CSAGVTAHSNYGYTF. CDR3 DNA: TGCAGTGCCGGAGTGACAGCTCATTCCAACTATGGCTACACCTTC.

This clonotype has a handful of counts. This chain joins TRBV7-9 and TRBJ2-5, with D perhaps given as TRBD1 or TRBD2 (5 bases each). The end of the DNA aligns better with TRBJ2-7, so the J call may be wrong. The CDR3 covers 14 residues. In germline, CDR1 is SEHNR, CDR2 FQNEAQ (reference sequence). The CDR3, as DNA: TGTGCCAGCAGCTTAGCCGGGACGGGTCCCGAGCAGTACTTC. This gives the protein CASSLAGTGPEQYF.

The chain carries TRBV28 and TRBJ2-6; possible D gene TRBD2, 6 bases. Germline CDR1 is MDHEN and CDR2 is SYDVKM. V lost 3 bases, J lost 4 bases, and 13 bases lay in between. This CDR3 is 16 amino acids long. The CDR3 nucleotides read TGTGCCAGCAGTTTTTCTGGAGGGGTCGGGGCCAACGTCCTGACTTTC. Encoded protein: CASSFSGGVGANVLTF.

The chain joins TRBV19 to TRBJ2-3; tentatively, D is TRBD1 (6 bases). Trimming shortened V by 1 base and J by 0 bases, and 8 bases separated the two germline ends. From germline, CDR1 is LNHDA and CDR2 SQIVND (reference sequence). CDR3 length equals 15 residues. CDR3 sequence: CASSIGGHSTDTQYF. The CDR3 DNA follows: TGTGCCAGTAGTATAGGGGGACATAGCACAGATACGCAGTATTTT.

The chain links TRBV6-5 to TRBJ2-3; tentative D call: TRBD1 (5 bases). Germline V CDR1 and CDR2: MNHEY, SVGAGI. This CDR3 spans 14 amino acids. V was trimmed by 2 bases and J by 5 bases, leaving 11 bases between them. DNA of the CDR3: TGTGCCAGCAGTTACGACTTAAGGGGAGATACGCAGTATTTT. This sequence encodes CASSYDLRGDTQYF.

This clonotype was picked up a small number of times. The chain links TRBV7-9 to TRBJ2-5, with 7 bases aligning to TRBD2. Germline CDR1 reads SEHNR; CDR2 reads FQNEAQ (reference sequence). The V segment lost 5 bases and the J segment 1 base; nucleotides outside the gene matches: 7. The CDR3 is made up of 15 amino acids. The CDR3 region is CASSAGGGVQETQYF. Here the CDR3 DNA reads TGTGCCAGCAGCGCCGGCGGGGGAGTCCAAGAGACCCAGTACTTC.

This clonotype occurred a few times. The junction departs from the called germline gene at one end, perhaps through a read error. The J gene is TRBJ1-2, the V gene TRBV15; 7 bases map to TRBD1. This CDR3 is built from 18 residues. The V gene's germline CDR1 is LNHNV and CDR2 YYDKDF (reference sequence). The CDR3 region has the DNA TGTGCCACCAGAAGAGCATGGGGCAGGGGGTCGTCATTCCCGGGCTACACCTTC. Translated: CATRRAWGRGSSFPGYTF.

This clonotype was seen a few times. CDR3 sequence reads: CSAMGYNEQFF. The CDR3 DNA follows: TGCAGTGCTATGGGCTACAATGAGCAGTTCTTC. The chain combines TRBV20-1 with TRBJ2-1; no reliable D call. The germline gives CDR1 DFQATT, CDR2 SNEGSKA (reference sequence). V lost 4 bases and J lost 3, with 4 bases in between. The CDR3 has 11 amino acids.

This clonotype was seen a few times. This chain links TRBV20-1 with TRBJ2-5, with a possible D match to TRBD1 (6 bases). Deletions cut 4 bases from V and 2 bases from J, with 11 bases between. Looked up from germline, CDR1 is DFQATT and CDR2 is SNEGSKA (reference sequence). The CDR3 runs to 13 residues. CDR3 DNA sequence: TGCAGTGCTAAAACAGGGATTCAAGAGACCCAGTACTTC. Protein product: CSAKTGIQETQYF.

The chain joins TRBV25-1 to TRBJ2-2; TRBD2 is a possible D gene (5 bases). V lost 2 bases to trimming and J lost 3 bases, with 10 bases between them. CDR1 and CDR2 from the germline V gene are MGHDK and SYGVNS. The CDR3 spans 15 residues. The CDR3 loop reads CASSEPGRDTGELFF. The CDR3, as DNA: TGTGCCAGCAGTGAACCCGGGCGGGACACCGGGGAGCTGTTTTTT.

J is TRBJ1-5 and V is TRBV2; the match to TRBD1 covers 9 bases. The trim removed 6 bases at V and 7 bases at J, leaving 7 bases unmatched. There are 14 residues in the CDR3. The germline V gene encodes CDR1 SNHLY and CDR2 FYNNEI. CDR3 residues: CASSDTGGAQPQHF. The CDR3 DNA sequence: TGTGCCAGCAGCGACACAGGGGGCGCACAGCCCCAGCATTTT.

The chain carries TRBV2 and TRBJ2-1, with 14 positions matching TRBD2. Germline V gives CDR1 SNHLY, CDR2 FYNNEI. With 8 bases clipped from V and 10 bases from J, the junction kept 10 bases outside the gene matches. The CDR3 consists of 15 residues. The CDR3 sequence is CASLAGTSGSKEQFF. In DNA, the CDR3 is TGTGCCAGCCTAGCCGGGACTAGCGGGAGTAAGGAGCAGTTCTTC.

The rearrangement joins TRBV5-6 to TRBJ1-1, with TRBD1 as a possible D gene (5 bases). V was clipped by 2 bases and J by 6 bases, with 11 bases between them. The CDR3 runs to 13 residues. The germline V gene encodes CDR1 SGHDT and CDR2 YYEEEE. In nucleotides, the CDR3 is TGTGCCAGCAGCTTCCAGGGCCATTCTGAAGCTTTCTTT. It yields the protein CASSFQGHSEAFF.

This clonotype has only a few counts. V usage is TRBV28 and J usage is TRBJ2-2; 16 bases fit TRBD2. CDR3 length: 16 residues. The germline V gene has CDR1 MDHEN and CDR2 SYDVKM. The ends lost 5 bases at V and 6 bases at J; junction bases unmatched: 3. The CDR3: CASSPGLAGGPGELFF. The CDR3 bases are TGTGCCAGCAGTCCGGGACTAGCGGGAGGGCCCGGGGAGCTGTTTTTT. Using reference TRBV28 and TRBJ2-2 for the parts outside the CDR3, the full variable domain is DVKVTQSSRYLVKRTGEKVFLECVQDMDHENMFWYRQDPGLGLRLIYFSYDVKMKEKGDIPEGYSVSREKKERFSLILESASTNQTSMYLCASSPGLAGGPGELFFGEGSRLTVL.

The chain recombines TRBV2 with TRBJ1-2; 7 nucleotides align to TRBD1. The junction had 5 bases not matched to a gene; V was cut back by 6 bases and J by 7 bases. Germline values: CDR1 SNHLY, CDR2 FYNNEI. The CDR3 covers 12 residues. The CDR3 DNA reads as TGTGCCAGCAGCCGACAGGGTGGTGGCTACACCTTC. Translation gives CASSRQGGGYTF.

The chain couples TRBV19 to TRBJ2-1, with D maybe TRBD2 (6 bases). Germline CDR1 LNHDA, CDR2 SQIVND (reference sequence). V was trimmed by 5 bases and J by 8 bases, leaving 19 bases between them. The CDR3 has 15 amino acids. The CDR3 DNA reads TGTGCCAGTAGTCTTCGAGGCGGGAAGATGCATGAGCAGTTCTTC. This gives the protein CASSLRGGKMHEQFF.